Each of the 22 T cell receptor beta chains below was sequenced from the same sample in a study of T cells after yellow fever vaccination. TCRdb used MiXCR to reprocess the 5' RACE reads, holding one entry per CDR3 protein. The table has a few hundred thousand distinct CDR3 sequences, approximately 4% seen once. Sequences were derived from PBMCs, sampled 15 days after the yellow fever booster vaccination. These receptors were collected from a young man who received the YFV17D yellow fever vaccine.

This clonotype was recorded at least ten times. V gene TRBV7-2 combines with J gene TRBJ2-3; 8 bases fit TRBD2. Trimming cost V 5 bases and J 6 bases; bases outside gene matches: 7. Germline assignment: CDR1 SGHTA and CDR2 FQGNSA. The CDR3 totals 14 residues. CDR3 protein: CASSPGLGWDTQYF. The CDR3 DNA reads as TGTGCCAGCAGCCCGGGACTAGGGTGGGATACGCAGTATTTT.

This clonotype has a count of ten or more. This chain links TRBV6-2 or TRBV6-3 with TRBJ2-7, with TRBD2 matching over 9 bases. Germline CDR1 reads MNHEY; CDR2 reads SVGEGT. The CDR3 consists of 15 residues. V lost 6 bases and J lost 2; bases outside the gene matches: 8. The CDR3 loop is CASSPGTSQAYEQYV. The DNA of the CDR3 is TGTGCCAGCAGCCCGGGGACTAGCCAAGCCTACGAGCAGTACGTC.

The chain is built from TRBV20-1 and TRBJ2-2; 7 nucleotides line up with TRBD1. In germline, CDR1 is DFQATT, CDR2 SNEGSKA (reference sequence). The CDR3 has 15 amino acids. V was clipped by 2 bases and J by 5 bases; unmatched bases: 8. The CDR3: CSARLGQVETGELFF. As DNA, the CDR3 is TGCAGTGCTAGACTCGGACAGGTTGAAACCGGGGAGCTGTTTTTT.

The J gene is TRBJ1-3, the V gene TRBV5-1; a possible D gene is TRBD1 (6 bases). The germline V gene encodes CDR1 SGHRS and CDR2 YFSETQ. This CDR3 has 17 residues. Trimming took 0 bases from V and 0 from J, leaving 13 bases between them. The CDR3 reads CASSLVWQGISGNTIYF. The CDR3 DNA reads TGCGCCAGCAGCTTGGTATGGCAGGGGATCTCTGGAAACACCATATATTTT.

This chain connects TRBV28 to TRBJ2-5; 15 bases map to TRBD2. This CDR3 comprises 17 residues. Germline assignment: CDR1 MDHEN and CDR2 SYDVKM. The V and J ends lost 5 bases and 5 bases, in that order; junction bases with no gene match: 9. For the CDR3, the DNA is TGTGCCAGCAGTCCGGGACTAGCGGGGGGTCGGGGGGAGACCCAGTACTTC. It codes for CASSPGLAGGRGETQYF.

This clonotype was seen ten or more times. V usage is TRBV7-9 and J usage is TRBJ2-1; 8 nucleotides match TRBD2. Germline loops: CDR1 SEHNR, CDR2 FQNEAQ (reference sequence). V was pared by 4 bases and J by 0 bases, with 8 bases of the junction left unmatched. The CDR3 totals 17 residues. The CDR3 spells CASSSRASGYSYNEQFF. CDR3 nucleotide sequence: TGTGCCAGCAGCTCCCGCGCTAGCGGGTACTCCTACAATGAGCAGTTCTTC.

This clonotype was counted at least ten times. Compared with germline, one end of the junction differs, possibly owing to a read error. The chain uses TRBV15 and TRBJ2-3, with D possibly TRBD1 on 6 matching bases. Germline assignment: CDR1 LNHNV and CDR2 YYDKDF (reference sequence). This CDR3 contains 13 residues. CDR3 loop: CATGRGSTDTQYF. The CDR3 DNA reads TGTGCCACCGGCAGGGGAAGCACAGATACGCAGTATTTT. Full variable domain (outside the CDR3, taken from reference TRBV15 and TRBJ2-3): DAMVIQNPRYQVTQFGKPVTLSCSQTLNHNVMYWYQQKSSQAPKLLFHYYDKDFNNEADTPDNFQSRRPNTSFCFLDIRSPGLGDTAMYLCATGRGSTDTQYFGPGTRLTVL.

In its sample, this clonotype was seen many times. CDR3 in amino acids: CASSFFGYNEQFF. CDR3 in DNA: TGTGCCAGCAGCTTTTTTGGATACAATGAGCAGTTCTTC. This chain links TRBV7-2 with TRBJ2-1; unclear D gene. The length of the CDR3 is 13 residues. V gave up 3 bases and J gave up 4 bases, with 7 bases separating them. CDR1 is SGHTA and CDR2 is FQGNSA in the germline V gene.

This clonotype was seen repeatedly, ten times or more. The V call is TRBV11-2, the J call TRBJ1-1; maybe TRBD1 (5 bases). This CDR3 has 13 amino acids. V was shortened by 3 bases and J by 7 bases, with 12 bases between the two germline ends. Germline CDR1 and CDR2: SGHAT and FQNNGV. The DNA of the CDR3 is TGTGCCAGCAGCTTCAAGGGGCGGGTTGAAGCTTTCTTT. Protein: CASSFKGRVEAFF.

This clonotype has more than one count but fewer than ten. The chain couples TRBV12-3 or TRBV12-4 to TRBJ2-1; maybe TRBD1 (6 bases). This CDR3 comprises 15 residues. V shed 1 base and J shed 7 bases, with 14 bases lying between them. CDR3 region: CASSLGSGRGNEQFF. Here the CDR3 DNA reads TGTGCCAGCAGTTTAGGCTCGGGTAGGGGGAATGAGCAGTTCTTC.

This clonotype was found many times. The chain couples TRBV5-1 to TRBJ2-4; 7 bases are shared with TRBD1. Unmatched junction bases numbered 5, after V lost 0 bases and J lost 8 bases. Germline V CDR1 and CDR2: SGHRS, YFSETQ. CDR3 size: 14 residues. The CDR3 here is CASSLEGGEDIQYF. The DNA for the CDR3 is TGCGCCAGCAGCTTGGAAGGGGGCGAGGACATTCAGTACTTC.

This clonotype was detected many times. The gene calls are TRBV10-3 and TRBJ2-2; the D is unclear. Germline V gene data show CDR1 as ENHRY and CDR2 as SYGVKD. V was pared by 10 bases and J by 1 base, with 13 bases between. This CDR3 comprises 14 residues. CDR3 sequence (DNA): TGTGCCACAAAGGACGACCTGAACACCGGGGAGCTGTTTTTT. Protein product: CATKDDLNTGELFF.

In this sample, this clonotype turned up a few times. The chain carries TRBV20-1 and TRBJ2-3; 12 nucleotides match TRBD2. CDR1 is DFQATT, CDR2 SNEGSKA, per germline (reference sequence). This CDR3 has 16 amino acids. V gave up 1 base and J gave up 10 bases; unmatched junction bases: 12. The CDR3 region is CSARGRASGGGDAQYF. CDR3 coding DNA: TGCAGTGCTAGAGGTCGGGCTAGCGGGGGGGGAGACGCGCAGTATTTT.

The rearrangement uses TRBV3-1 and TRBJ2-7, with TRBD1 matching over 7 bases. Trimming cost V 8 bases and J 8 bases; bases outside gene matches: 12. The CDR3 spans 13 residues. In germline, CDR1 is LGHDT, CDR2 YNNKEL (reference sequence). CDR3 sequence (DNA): TGTGCCAGCGCCGGGACAGTGGCTACGAAGCAGTACTTC. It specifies CASAGTVATKQYF.

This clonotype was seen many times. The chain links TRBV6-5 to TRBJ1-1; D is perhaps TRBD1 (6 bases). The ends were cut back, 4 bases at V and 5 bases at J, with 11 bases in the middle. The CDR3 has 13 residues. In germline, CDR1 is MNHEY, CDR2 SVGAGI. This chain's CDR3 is CASSSYRETEAFF. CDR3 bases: TGTGCCAGCAGTTCTTACAGGGAAACTGAAGCTTTCTTT.

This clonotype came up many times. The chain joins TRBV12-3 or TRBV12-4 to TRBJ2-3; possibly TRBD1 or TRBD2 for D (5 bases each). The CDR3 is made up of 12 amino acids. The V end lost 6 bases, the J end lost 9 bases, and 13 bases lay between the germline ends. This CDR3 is CASSEGPPTQYF. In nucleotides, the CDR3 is TGTGCCAGCAGCGAGGGACCACCCACGCAGTATTTT.

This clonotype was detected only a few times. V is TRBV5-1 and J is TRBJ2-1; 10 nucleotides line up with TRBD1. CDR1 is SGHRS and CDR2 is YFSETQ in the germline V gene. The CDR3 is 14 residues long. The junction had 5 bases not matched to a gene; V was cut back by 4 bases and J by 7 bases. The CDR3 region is CASSPLDRGNEQFF. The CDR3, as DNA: TGCGCCAGCAGCCCCTTGGACAGGGGGAATGAGCAGTTCTTC.

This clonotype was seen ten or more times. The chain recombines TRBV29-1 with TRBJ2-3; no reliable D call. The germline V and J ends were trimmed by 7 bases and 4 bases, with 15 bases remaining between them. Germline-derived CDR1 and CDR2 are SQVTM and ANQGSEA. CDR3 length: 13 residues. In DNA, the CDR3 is TGCAGCGCGAAACCGGTAGGCCCAGATACGCAGTATTTT. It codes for CSAKPVGPDTQYF.

In DNA form, the CDR3 reads TGCGCCAGCAGTGGAGGAGCGGCCACAGATACGCAGTATTTT. Protein product: CASSGGAATDTQYF. The chain has TRBV10-1 and TRBJ2-3, with a tentative D call TRBD2 (5 bases). Trimming removed 4 bases at V and 2 bases at J, with 10 bases between. Germline V gene lookup returns CDR1 WNHNN and CDR2 SYGVQD (reference sequence). The CDR3 has 14 amino acids.

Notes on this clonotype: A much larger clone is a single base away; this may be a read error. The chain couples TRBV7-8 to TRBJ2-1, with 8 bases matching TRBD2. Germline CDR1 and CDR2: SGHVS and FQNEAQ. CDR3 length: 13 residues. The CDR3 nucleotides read TGTGCCAGCAGTTATATTACTAGCGGTGAGAAGTTCTTC. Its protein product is CASSYITSGEKFF.

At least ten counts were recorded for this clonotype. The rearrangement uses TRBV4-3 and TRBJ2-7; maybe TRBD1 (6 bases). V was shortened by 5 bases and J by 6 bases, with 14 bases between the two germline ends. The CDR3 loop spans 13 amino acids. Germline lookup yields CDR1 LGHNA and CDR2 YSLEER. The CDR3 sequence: CASSGRPDSEQYV. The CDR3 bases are TGCGCCAGCAGCGGGAGACCGGACAGCGAGCAGTACGTC.

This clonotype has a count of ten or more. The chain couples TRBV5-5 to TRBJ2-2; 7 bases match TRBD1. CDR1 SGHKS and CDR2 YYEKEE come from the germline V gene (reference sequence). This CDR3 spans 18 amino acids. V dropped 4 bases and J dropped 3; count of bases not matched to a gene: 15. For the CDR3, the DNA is TGTGCCAGCAGCCCTATTTTCACAGGGGCCGAATACACCGGGGAGCTGTTTTTT. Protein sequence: CASSPIFTGAEYTGELFF.